This is a list of T cell receptor beta chains from one sample in a study of blood T cell repertoires in COVID-19. TCRdb keeps only in-frame clones here, not all; method: immunoSEQ multiplex PCR. The table has about 380,000 clones, more than 80% seen once. The sequencing input was peripheral blood. These receptors all come from a man aged 35-49 years with acute or convalescent COVID-19. The CDR3 runs from the conserved cysteine through the conserved F or W. Each record gives: J gene, V gene, clone size, D gene, CDR3 protein, CDR3 DNA. The D gene is left open where the match is weak. Rows give clone size only sometimes, using once, few, many, or a class for an expanded clone.

J gene: TRBJ1-5
V gene: TRBV5-4
clone size: few
D gene: -
CDR3 protein: CASSLSGGPPGNQPQHF
CDR3 DNA: TGTGCCAGCAGCTTGAGCGGCGGGCCTCCCGGCAATCAGCCCCAGCATTTT

J gene: TRBJ1-1
V gene: TRBV18
clone size: -
D gene: -
CDR3 protein: CASSPRRGEATEAFF
CDR3 DNA: TGTGCCAGCTCACCTCGCAGGGGAGAGGCCACTGAAGCTTTCTTT

J gene: TRBJ2-3
V gene: TRBV10-3
clone size: -
D gene: -
CDR3 protein: CASLPRKGDTQYF
CDR3 DNA: TGTGCCAGCCTGCCCAGGAAAGGAGATACGCAGTATTTT

J gene: TRBJ2-7
V gene: TRBV18
clone size: -
D gene: -
CDR3 protein: CASSRTVTYEQYF
CDR3 DNA: TGTGCCAGCTCACGGACAGTAACCTACGAGCAGTACTTC

J gene: TRBJ1-6
V gene: TRBV4-1
clone size: -
D gene: -
CDR3 protein: CASSPRVGDEYNSPLHF
CDR3 DNA: TGCGCCAGCAGCCCCCGGGTAGGAGATGAATATAATTCACCCCTCCACTTT

J gene: TRBJ1-3
V gene: TRBV5-6
clone size: -
D gene: TRBD1
CDR3 protein: CASSPTHGQAGSGNTIYF
CDR3 DNA: TGTGCCAGCAGCCCAACCCATGGACAGGCCGGCTCTGGAAACACCATATATTTT

J gene: TRBJ2-7
V gene: TRBV20-1
clone size: -
D gene: -
CDR3 protein: CSASPDVVETTKQYF
CDR3 DNA: TGCAGTGCTAGTCCCGATGTTGTAGAGACAACAAAGCAGTACTTC

J gene: TRBJ2-1
V gene: TRBV10-3
clone size: -
D gene: TRBD2
CDR3 protein: CAISGTSGRRDEQFF
CDR3 DNA: TGTGCCATCAGCGGGACTAGCGGGAGGCGCGATGAGCAGTTCTTC

J gene: TRBJ1-5
V gene: TRBV19
clone size: once
D gene: TRBD1
CDR3 protein: CASKQGDYSNQPQHF
CDR3 DNA: TGTGCCAGTAAACAGGGGGACTATAGCAATCAGCCCCAGCATTTT

J gene: TRBJ1-5
V gene: TRBV5-5
clone size: -
D gene: -
CDR3 protein: CASSPPVGGGSQPQHF
CDR3 DNA: TGTGCCAGCAGCCCCCCGGTTGGGGGGGGCTCGCAGCCCCAGCATTTT

J gene: TRBJ2-2
V gene: TRBV19
clone size: -
D gene: TRBD2
CDR3 protein: CASSPKGREGRRELFF
CDR3 DNA: TGTGCCAGTAGTCCCAAGGGGAGGGAGGGCCGGCGGGAGCTGTTTTTT

J gene: TRBJ2-2
V gene: TRBV9
clone size: once
D gene: -
CDR3 protein: CASSVARRARDTGELFF
CDR3 DNA: TGTGCCAGCAGCGTAGCTCGGCGGGCTAGGGACACCGGGGAGCTGTTTTTT

J gene: TRBJ2-5
V gene: TRBV10-2
clone size: -
D gene: TRBD2
CDR3 protein: CASSDASSGSETQYF
CDR3 DNA: TGCGCCAGCAGTGACGCGAGTAGCGGGAGTGAGACCCAGTACTTC

J gene: TRBJ1-3
V gene: TRBV28
clone size: -
D gene: TRBD1
CDR3 protein: CASSTTGAGNTIYF
CDR3 DNA: TGTGCCAGCAGTACGACAGGGGCTGGAAACACCATATATTTT

J gene: TRBJ1-2
V gene: TRBV18
clone size: once
D gene: -
CDR3 protein: CASSPPTGQVRGYTF
CDR3 DNA: TGTGCCAGCTCACCACCCACGGGACAAGTAAGGGGCTACACCTTC

J gene: TRBJ1-2
V gene: TRBV2
clone size: -
D gene: -
CDR3 protein: CASTAGGGYGYTF
CDR3 DNA: TGTGCCAGCACCGCCGGGGGAGGCTATGGCTACACCTTC

J gene: TRBJ1-5
V gene: TRBV27
clone size: -
D gene: -
CDR3 protein: CASRPQFGSNQPQHF
CDR3 DNA: TGTGCCAGCAGACCACAGTTTGGTAGCAATCAGCCCCAGCATTTT

J gene: TRBJ2-3
V gene: TRBV5-5
clone size: -
D gene: -
CDR3 protein: CASSLIETALGDTQYF
CDR3 DNA: TGTGCCAGCAGCTTGATTGAGACAGCTCTCGGGGATACGCAGTATTTT

J gene: TRBJ1-4
V gene: TRBV27
clone size: -
D gene: TRBD1
CDR3 protein: CASSTLGTVNEKLFF
CDR3 DNA: TGTGCCAGCAGTACCCTTGGGACAGTTAATGAAAAACTGTTTTTT

J gene: TRBJ1-5
V gene: TRBV6-6
clone size: -
D gene: TRBD1
CDR3 protein: CASIGTGPLHQPQHF
CDR3 DNA: TGTGCCAGCATCGGGACAGGGCCCCTACATCAGCCCCAGCATTTT

J gene: TRBJ2-7
V gene: TRBV7-2
clone size: once
D gene: TRBD2
CDR3 protein: CASSLDGGSSYEQYF
CDR3 DNA: TGTGCCAGCAGCTTGGATGGCGGGAGCTCCTACGAGCAGTACTTC

J gene: TRBJ1-2
V gene: TRBV3-1/TRBV3-2
clone size: -
D gene: -
CDR3 protein: CASSQDWAGGYGYTF
CDR3 DNA: TGTGCCAGCAGCCAAGATTGGGCGGGAGGCTATGGCTACACCTTC

J gene: TRBJ1-2
V gene: TRBV18
clone size: -
D gene: -
CDR3 protein: CASSPQGSGDGYTF
CDR3 DNA: TGTGCCAGCTCACCACAGGGGTCAGGAGATGGCTACACCTTC

J gene: TRBJ2-3
V gene: TRBV28
clone size: -
D gene: -
CDR3 protein: CASSPRGRATDTQYF
CDR3 DNA: TGTGCCAGCAGCCCCAGGGGACGGGCCACAGATACGCAGTATTTT

J gene: TRBJ2-2
V gene: TRBV28
clone size: -
D gene: TRBD2
CDR3 protein: CASSPPVGGKDGELFF
CDR3 DNA: TGTGCCAGCAGTCCCCCCGTGGGAGGGAAGGACGGGGAGCTGTTTTTT

J gene: TRBJ2-2
V gene: TRBV6-6
clone size: -
D gene: TRBD1
CDR3 protein: CASSRIGQGSGATGELFF
CDR3 DNA: TGTGCCAGCAGTCGAATAGGACAGGGGAGTGGGGCCACCGGGGAGCTGTTTTTT

J gene: TRBJ2-7
V gene: TRBV19
clone size: once
D gene: TRBD2
CDR3 protein: CASRPRVAGERDEQYF
CDR3 DNA: TGTGCCAGTAGACCTCGAGTAGCGGGAGAACGCGACGAGCAGTACTTC

J gene: TRBJ1-2
V gene: TRBV14
clone size: -
D gene: -
CDR3 protein: CASSQDLEGGGYTF
CDR3 DNA: TGTGCCAGCAGCCAAGATCTCGAGGGAGGTGGCTACACCTTC

J gene: TRBJ1-6
V gene: TRBV30
clone size: -
D gene: -
CDR3 protein: CAWSTGLPLHF
CDR3 DNA: TGTGCCTGGAGTACAGGGTTACCCCTCCACTTT

J gene: TRBJ1-2
V gene: TRBV19
clone size: -
D gene: TRBD1
CDR3 protein: CASSIRGQGSGYTF
CDR3 DNA: TGTGCCAGTAGTATCCGAGGACAGGGGTCTGGCTACACCTTC

J gene: TRBJ1-6
V gene: TRBV25-1
clone size: few
D gene: -
CDR3 protein: CASSAATGSYSPLHF
CDR3 DNA: TGTGCCAGCAGTGCGGCGACAGGAAGCTATTCACCCCTCCACTTT

J gene: TRBJ1-1
V gene: TRBV4-2
clone size: -
D gene: TRBD1
CDR3 protein: CASSARTGADTEAFF
CDR3 DNA: TGTGCCAGCAGCGCACGGACAGGGGCCGACACTGAAGCTTTCTTT

J gene: TRBJ1-2
V gene: TRBV15
clone size: -
D gene: -
CDR3 protein: CATSRALLETAPYGYTF
CDR3 DNA: TGTGCCACCAGCAGGGCCTTACTAGAGACGGCGCCATATGGCTACACCTTC

J gene: TRBJ2-3
V gene: TRBV3-1/TRBV3-2
clone size: -
D gene: -
CDR3 protein: CASSQDAGRNTQYF
CDR3 DNA: TGTGCCAGCAGCCAGGACGCGGGAAGGAATACGCAGTATTTT

J gene: TRBJ2-7
V gene: TRBV28
clone size: -
D gene: TRBD1
CDR3 protein: CASSPTGTGVLEQYF
CDR3 DNA: TGTGCCAGCAGTCCGACCGGGACAGGGGTTCTCGAGCAGTACTTC

J gene: TRBJ1-2
V gene: TRBV18
clone size: -
D gene: -
CDR3 protein: CASSPPGRPSVGYTF
CDR3 DNA: TGTGCCAGCTCACCACCGGGCCGCCCTAGCGTTGGCTACACCTTC

J gene: TRBJ2-7
V gene: TRBV7-9
clone size: -
D gene: -
CDR3 protein: CASSSTGEQYF
CDR3 DNA: TGTGCCAGCAGCTCAACAGGGGAGCAGTACTTC

J gene: TRBJ1-6
V gene: TRBV19
clone size: -
D gene: TRBD1
CDR3 protein: CASSSTGAYNSPLHF
CDR3 DNA: TGTGCCAGTAGCTCGACAGGGGCCTATAATTCACCCCTCCACTTT

J gene: TRBJ2-7
V gene: TRBV2
clone size: -
D gene: TRBD2
CDR3 protein: CASNRLAGAGEQYF
CDR3 DNA: TGTGCCAGCAATCGACTAGCGGGAGCTGGAGAGCAGTACTTC

J gene: TRBJ2-7
V gene: TRBV9
clone size: -
D gene: TRBD2
CDR3 protein: CASSAGLAGVYEQYF
CDR3 DNA: TGTGCCAGCAGCGCGGGACTAGCGGGGGTCTACGAGCAGTACTTC

J gene: TRBJ1-5
V gene: TRBV27
clone size: few
D gene: -
CDR3 protein: CASSLLGGSNQPQHF
CDR3 DNA: TGTGCCAGCAGTTTATTAGGAGGGAGCAATCAGCCCCAGCATTTT

J gene: TRBJ2-3
V gene: TRBV30
clone size: -
D gene: TRBD1
CDR3 protein: CASGQGRTDTQYF
CDR3 DNA: TGTGCTTCGGGACAGGGGCGCACAGATACGCAGTATTTT

J gene: TRBJ2-1
V gene: TRBV9
clone size: -
D gene: -
CDR3 protein: CASSPLPGVAYNEQFF
CDR3 DNA: TGTGCCAGCAGCCCTCTTCCGGGAGTGGCCTACAATGAGCAGTTCTTC

J gene: TRBJ2-7
V gene: TRBV27
clone size: -
D gene: TRBD1
CDR3 protein: CASSFGQGYEQYF
CDR3 DNA: TGTGCCAGCAGTTTTGGACAGGGCTACGAGCAGTACTTC

J gene: TRBJ2-2
V gene: TRBV6-5
clone size: -
D gene: -
CDR3 protein: CATLGRSNTGELFF
CDR3 DNA: TGTGCCACCCTTGGGCGATCGAACACCGGGGAGCTGTTTTTT

J gene: TRBJ1-1
V gene: TRBV5-1
clone size: -
D gene: -
CDR3 protein: CASSTGGLNTEAFF
CDR3 DNA: TGCGCCAGCAGCACCGGGGGTCTGAACACTGAAGCTTTCTTT

J gene: TRBJ1-3
V gene: TRBV7-9
clone size: -
D gene: -
CDR3 protein: CASRNDRTFGSGNTIYF
CDR3 DNA: TGTGCCAGCAGAAATGACAGGACTTTTGGCTCTGGAAACACCATATATTTT

J gene: TRBJ2-7
V gene: TRBV4-3
clone size: -
D gene: TRBD1
CDR3 protein: CASSHGQGGHEQYF
CDR3 DNA: TGCGCCAGCAGCCATGGACAGGGTGGCCACGAGCAGTACTTC

J gene: TRBJ2-3
V gene: TRBV7-9
clone size: -
D gene: TRBD2
CDR3 protein: CASSLPTSSGGTTDTQYF
CDR3 DNA: TGTGCCAGCAGCCTCCCCACTTCTAGCGGGGGGACTACAGATACGCAGTATTTT

J gene: TRBJ2-3
V gene: TRBV4-1
clone size: -
D gene: -
CDR3 protein: CASSPLPTSRGTDTQYF
CDR3 DNA: TGCGCCAGCAGCCCACTGCCGACTAGTCGGGGAACAGATACGCAGTATTTT

J gene: TRBJ1-2
V gene: TRBV7-9
clone size: once
D gene: TRBD1
CDR3 protein: CASSLALTGPINYGYTF
CDR3 DNA: TGTGCCAGCAGCTTAGCACTGACAGGGCCTATTAACTATGGCTACACCTTC

J gene: TRBJ1-5
V gene: TRBV7-2
clone size: few
D gene: -
CDR3 protein: CASSLDGDLNQPQHF
CDR3 DNA: TGTGCCAGCAGCTTAGACGGGGATCTCAATCAGCCCCAGCATTTT

J gene: TRBJ1-5
V gene: TRBV5-5
clone size: -
D gene: TRBD1
CDR3 protein: CASSQDRVNQPQHF
CDR3 DNA: TGTGCCAGCAGCCAGGACAGGGTGAATCAGCCCCAGCATTTT

J gene: TRBJ2-3
V gene: TRBV5-5
clone size: -
D gene: -
CDR3 protein: CASSLAPGWRTDTQYF
CDR3 DNA: TGTGCCAGCAGCTTGGCCCCAGGCTGGCGTACAGATACGCAGTATTTT

J gene: TRBJ1-2
V gene: TRBV7-9
clone size: -
D gene: TRBD1
CDR3 protein: CASSLGQGNGYTF
CDR3 DNA: TGTGCCAGCAGCTTGGGACAGGGGAATGGCTACACCTTC

J gene: TRBJ1-1
V gene: TRBV30
clone size: few
D gene: -
CDR3 protein: CAWSRLGGEAFF
CDR3 DNA: TGTGCCTGGAGTCGACTTGGTGGGGAAGCTTTCTTT

J gene: TRBJ1-1
V gene: TRBV7-9
clone size: few
D gene: -
CDR3 protein: CAARSGIPEAFF
CDR3 DNA: TGTGCCGCGCGATCGGGGATTCCTGAAGCTTTCTTT